A single sample gave rise to the 17 T cell receptor beta chains below, sequenced in a study of post-analysis software for immune sequencing data. These receptors have no known antigen. Unique molecular identifiers featured in each of the TCR beta cDNA libraries. A single record per CDR3 protein comes from TCRdb applying MiXCR to the PCR reads. This table has hundreds of thousands of distinct CDR3 sequences, about 57% appearing once. Study findings and constraints: About five TRBV segments, including TRBV5-6, TRBV5-1 and TRBV20-1, were more frequent in patients than controls.

The source material was blood. Receptors originate from a girl under 18 with multiple sclerosis.

The rearrangement joins TRBV11-2 to TRBJ2-1, with TRBD1 matching over 10 bases. The CDR3 consists of 17 residues. CDR1 SGHAT and CDR2 FQNNGV come from the germline V gene. With V trimmed by 6 bases and J by 6 bases, 14 bases remained unmatched. As DNA, the CDR3 is TGTGCCAGCAGGTCACCGCCGGGACAGGGGATTGGCAATGAGCAGTTCTTC. Translating gives CASRSPPGQGIGNEQFF. The complete variable domain, with remaining parts taken from reference TRBV11-2 and TRBJ2-1, reads EAGVAQSPRYKIIEKRQSVAFWCNPISGHATLYWYQQILGQGPKLLIQFQNNGVVDDSQLPKDRFSAERLKGVDSTLKIQPAKLEDSAVYLCASRSPPGQGIGNEQFFGPGTRLTVL.

This clonotype occurred a few times. The genes are TRBV29-1 and TRBJ1-2, with 7 bases lining up with TRBD1. V gave up 5 bases and J gave up 2 bases; unmatched junction bases: 5. CDR3 length equals 13 residues. CDR1 is SQVTM and CDR2 is ANQGSEA in the germline V gene. The CDR3 spells CSVRTGTNYGYTF. For the CDR3, the DNA is TGCAGCGTTCGGACAGGAACCAACTATGGCTACACCTTC.

The rearrangement joins TRBV18 to TRBJ2-4; D unclear. Matching the DNA end better, TRBJ2-5 makes the J call doubtful. Germline V gives CDR1 KGHSH, CDR2 LQKENI. This CDR3 is built from 12 residues. Here the CDR3 reads CASSPQAETQYF. CDR3 nucleotides: TGTGCCAGCTCACCACAGGCGGAGACCCAGTACTTC.

V usage is TRBV30 and J usage is TRBJ2-4; 7 bases map to TRBD1. This CDR3 has 14 amino acids. Germline CDR1 GTSNPN, CDR2 SVGIG (reference sequence). The V gene end was trimmed by 0 bases and the J gene end by 1 base; junction bases not matched to a gene: 0. CDR3 loop: CAWSVQGAKNIQYF. CDR3 DNA sequence: TGTGCCTGGAGTGTACAGGGGGCCAAAAACATTCAGTACTTC.

This clonotype was recorded once. The CDR3 DNA reads as TGCGCCAGCAGCCAAGTAGGCGATAGCTCCTACAATGAGCAGTTCTTC. This gives the protein CASSQVGDSSYNEQFF. The chain recombines TRBV4-1 with TRBJ2-1; D remains unclear. CDR1 MGHRA and CDR2 YSYEKL come from the germline V gene. The CDR3 totals 16 residues. Trimming removed 1 base from V and 0 bases from J, with 10 bases in between.

This chain uses TRBV5-6 with TRBJ2-5; 10 positions match TRBD1. The V gene end was trimmed by 5 bases and the J gene end by 5 bases; junction bases not matched to a gene: 9. The CDR3 extends over 15 amino acids. The germline V gene has CDR1 SGHDT and CDR2 YYEEEE. For the CDR3, the DNA is TGTGCCAGCAGGATCGACAGGGGGCCTTGGGAGACCCAGTACTTC. It yields the protein CASRIDRGPWETQYF.

The V and J genes are TRBV7-6 and TRBJ2-3; D is unresolved. The CDR3 totals 14 residues. The V end lost 1 base, the J end lost 11 bases, and 16 bases lay between the germline ends. Germline CDR1 SGHVS, CDR2 FNYEAQ. The CDR3 loop is CASSLGTGGSGQYF. In DNA, the CDR3 is TGTGCCAGCAGCTTAGGTACTGGTGGCTCGGGGCAGTATTTT.

CDR3 sequence: CSVLDNDEQYF. CDR3 DNA sequence: TGCAGCGTTCTGGACAACGACGAGCAGTACTTC. The chain uses TRBV29-1 and TRBJ2-1; D perhaps matches TRBD1 (5 bases). Gene TRBJ2-7 matches the end of the DNA better, so the J call may be wrong. This CDR3 region has 11 residues. Germline values: CDR1 SQVTM, CDR2 ANQGSEA.

This clonotype was detected a few times. This chain connects TRBV10-2 to TRBJ1-2; TRBD1 matches 9 bases. Germline trimming cut 6 bases from V and 4 bases from J; bases unmatched to any gene: 3. This CDR3 region has 13 residues. CDR1 is WSHSY and CDR2 is SAAADI in the germline V gene. CDR3 loop: CASRDRGSYGYTF. CDR3 nucleotides: TGCGCCAGCAGGGACAGGGGAAGCTATGGCTACACCTTC.

In its sample, this clonotype was seen a few times. The chain carries TRBV7-9 and TRBJ2-7, with no clear D. The CDR3 length is 13 residues. Germline V gene lookup returns CDR1 SEHNR and CDR2 FQNEAQ (reference sequence). V gave up 6 bases and J gave up 1 base, with 10 bases separating them. The CDR3 is CASSLDTSYEQYF. For the CDR3, the DNA is TGTGCCAGCAGTCTAGATACTTCCTACGAGCAGTACTTC.

This clonotype came up a few times. Sequence at one end of the junction differs from germline and may be a read error. The chain carries TRBV5-4 and TRBJ2-1, with 9 bases fitting TRBD2. Germline V gene lookup returns CDR1 SGHNT and CDR2 YYREEE (reference sequence). This CDR3 region has 14 residues. The CDR3 nucleotides are TGTGCCCGCAGCTTGGCCACAGCGGGAGGTGAGCAGTTCTTC. This translates into CARSLATAGGEQFF. Supplemented by reference TRBV5-4 and TRBJ2-1, the full variable domain reads ETGVTQSPTHLIKTRGQQVTLRCSSQSGHNTVSWYQQALGQGPQFIFQYYREEENGRGNFPPRFSGLQFPNYSSELNVNALELDDSALYLCARSLATAGGEQFFGPGTRLTVL.

J is TRBJ1-2 and V is TRBV3-1; 7 bases match TRBD1. CDR1 is LGHDT, CDR2 YNNKEL, per germline (reference sequence). The CDR3 spans 16 residues. With 0 bases clipped from V and 5 bases from J, the junction kept 9 bases outside the gene matches. CDR3 sequence: CASSQDLGQLSYGYTF. The CDR3 region has the DNA TGTGCCAGCAGCCAAGATTTGGGACAGCTTTCATATGGCTACACCTTC.

Comment on this clonotype: One junction end disagrees with the germline gene, perhaps due to a read error. The chain uses TRBV29-1 and TRBJ2-1; tentative D call: TRBD2 (7 bases). Germline V gene data show CDR1 as SQVTM and CDR2 as ANQGSEA. The CDR3 runs to 15 residues. The CDR3 DNA follows: TGCAGCGTTGAAGATCTGGGAGGGGGATACAATGGGCAGTTCTTC. Its protein is CSVEDLGGGYNGQFF.

This clonotype was picked up a small number of times. One end of the junction is discordant with germline, which a read error may explain. The gene calls are TRBV5-1 and TRBJ2-7, with unresolved D. Germline CDR1 SGHRS, CDR2 YFSETQ. This CDR3 has 12 residues. The CDR3 reads CASSEQPYEQYF. The CDR3 DNA reads TGCGCCAGCAGCGAACAGCCCTATGAGCAGTACTTC.

A few counts support this clonotype. This chain joins TRBV7-9 and TRBJ2-7, with TRBD1 matching over 7 bases. CDR1 and CDR2 from the germline V gene are SEHNR and FQNEAQ (reference sequence). This CDR3 is 14 amino acids long. J gave up 3 bases and V 5 bases, and 7 bases lay outside the gene matches. CDR3 protein: CASSLRDRDYEQYF. The CDR3 nucleotides read TGTGCCAGCAGCCTCCGGGACAGAGACTACGAGCAGTACTTC.

The CDR3, as DNA: TGTGCCAGCAGTTCCCCCGGGACTAGCGGGGGAAGCTCCTACGAGCAGTACTTC. Protein: CASSSPGTSGGSSYEQYF. The rearrangement uses TRBV6-5 and TRBJ2-7; TRBD2 agrees at 14 bases. Germline CDR1 reads MNHEY; CDR2 reads SVGAGI. The CDR3 contains 18 residues. V dropped 4 bases and J dropped 0; count of bases not matched to a gene: 8.

The rearrangement links TRBV20-1 to TRBJ2-1; 8 nucleotides agree with TRBD1. Judging by the DNA end, TRBJ2-7 fits better; the J call may be wrong. This CDR3 has 15 amino acids. Germline V gene sequence: CDR1 DFQATT, CDR2 SNEGSKA (reference sequence). DNA of the CDR3: TGCAGTGCCCAACTTCACAGGGGGTCCTACAATGAGCAGTACTTC. It is translated as CSAQLHRGSYNEQYF.